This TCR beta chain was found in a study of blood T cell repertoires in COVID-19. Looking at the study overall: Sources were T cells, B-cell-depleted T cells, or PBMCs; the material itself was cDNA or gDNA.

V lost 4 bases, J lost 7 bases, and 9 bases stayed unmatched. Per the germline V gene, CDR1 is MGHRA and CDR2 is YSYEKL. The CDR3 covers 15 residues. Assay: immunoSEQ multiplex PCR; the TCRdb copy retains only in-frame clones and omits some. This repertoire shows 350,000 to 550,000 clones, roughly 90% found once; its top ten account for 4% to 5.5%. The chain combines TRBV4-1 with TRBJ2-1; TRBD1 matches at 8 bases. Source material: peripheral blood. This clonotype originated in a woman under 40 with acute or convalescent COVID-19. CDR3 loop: CASSPQGATWNEQFF. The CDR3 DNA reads TGCGCCAGCAGCCCTCAGGGGGCCACTTGGAATGAGCAGTTCTTC.